This T cell receptor beta chain stems from a study of beta chain features in type 1 diabetes. Findings and caveats of the study: Shorter TCRB CDR3s, moderately but significantly so, were found in Type 1 diabetes patients in all four CD4+ subsets.

This clone was found a few times. The antigen remains undetermined. The sequenced template was cDNA made from the entire isolated RNA. About 3.9 million reads on average were seen across naive, central memory and regulatory T cell samples. Generated by immunoSEQ multiplex PCR, the TCRdb table keeps only in-frame clones and is missing some. The sample records roughly 700,000 clones, 13% being singletons. Central memory, naive, regulatory and stem cell-like memory CD4+ cells were sorted by CD45RO/CCR7/CD25/CD127/CD95/CD27. The trim removed 5 bases at V and 3 bases at J, leaving 10 bases unmatched. Germline V gene lookup returns CDR1 SEHNR and CDR2 FQNEAQ (reference sequence). This CDR3 is built from 15 residues.

The sequenced material came from naive CD4+ T cells from blood. The receptor was isolated from a man aged 18 to 35 with type 1 diabetes. The V gene is TRBV7-9, the J gene TRBJ2-7; 7 bases are a match to TRBD2. This CDR3 is CASSADTGGYYEQYF. The CDR3, as DNA: TGTGCCAGCAGCGCCGACACGGGGGGATACTACGAGCAGTACTTC.